This T cell receptor beta chain was recovered during a study of early T cells in non-severe SARS-CoV-2 infection. The sample holds many counts of this clonotype. Trimming stripped 2 bases from V and 2 bases from J, with 6 bases between. Germline-derived CDR1 and CDR2 are SGDLS and YYNGEE. CDR3 length: 13 residues. Individual cDNA molecules were tagged with unique molecular identifiers. MiXCR was run by TCRdb on the 5' RACE reads, yielding one entry per CDR3 protein. The top ten clones hold 4.9% of a sample with more than 60,000 distinct CDR3 sequences, 4.9% of them seen once. Specimen: whole blood. This receptor was obtained from an adult who was a healthcare worker with PCR-confirmed SARS-CoV-2 infection or an uninfected control (not recorded which). The gene calls are TRBV9 and TRBJ2-3, with D uncertain. The CDR3 sequence: CASSVTPTDTQYF. CDR3 DNA: TGTGCCAGCAGCGTCACTCCCACAGATACGCAGTATTTT. Combining the CDR3 with reference TRBV9 and TRBJ2-3 gives the whole variable domain DSGVTQTPKHLITATGQRVTLRCSPRSGDLSVYWYQQSLDQGLQFLIQYYNGEERAKGNILERFSAQQFPDLHSELNLSSLELGDSALYFCASSVTPTDTQYFGPGTRLTVL.